The sample holds a few counts of the clone carrying this T cell receptor (beta chain). Its target is not known. This sample was taken from a study of T cells after yellow fever vaccination. Study details: The authors prepared low-cell-number fractions using SMART-Seq v4 Ultra Low Input.

MiXCR was run by TCRdb on the 5' RACE reads, yielding one entry per CDR3 protein. The sample yields 340,000 or so distinct CDR3 sequences, about an eighth seen once. Germline CDR1 and CDR2: DFQATT and SNEGSKA (reference sequence). With V trimmed by 5 bases and J by 4 bases, 6 bases remained unmatched. The CDR3 is 13 residues long. The study, taken as a whole, reports: Subsequent booster samples again held most clones from primary vaccination (approximately 95% CD4, about 90% CD8). Any FACS-sorted repertoire could hold abundant clonotypes that contaminate it from the bulk population. A minor fraction of clonotypes spanned both CD4 and CD8 compartments.

The receptor was derived from a man aged 18-30 years who received the YFV17D yellow fever vaccine. Sequences were derived from CD4+ T cells sorted from PBMCs, sampled 15 days after the yellow fever booster vaccination. J is TRBJ2-5 and V is TRBV20-1; 8 bases fit TRBD1. CDR3 region: CSAPDRDRETQYF. Here the CDR3 DNA reads TGCAGTGCTCCGGACAGGGATCGAGAGACCCAGTACTTC.